The 25 T cell receptor beta chains below were found in one sample sequenced in a study of CD8 T cells in ankylosing spondylitis. A single record per CDR3 protein comes from TCRdb applying MiXCR to the 5' RACE reads. The sample yields roughly 160,000 distinct CDR3 sequences, 11% seen once. Input material: blood, either unsorted or a sorted T cell fraction (not recorded which). The receptors stem from a male donor with ankylosing spondylitis or in good health (not recorded which).

In its sample, this clonotype was seen a few times. The CDR3 DNA sequence: TGCAGTGCTCCGGGACAGAGTAGCCACGAGCAGTACTTC. Protein sequence: CSAPGQSSHEQYF. The chain joins TRBV20-1 to TRBJ2-7; TRBD1 matches 7 bases. The CDR3 spans 13 residues. Germline values: CDR1 DFQATT, CDR2 SNEGSKA (reference sequence). Germline trimming cut 5 bases from V and 5 bases from J; bases unmatched to any gene: 9.

The sample holds many counts of this clonotype. The chain recombines TRBV10-3 with TRBJ2-5; 12 nucleotides align to TRBD1. Germline V CDR1 and CDR2: ENHRY, SYGVKD. Unmatched junction bases numbered 4, after V lost 10 bases and J lost 4 bases. This CDR3 has 13 amino acids. DNA for the CDR3: TGTGCCAGCCGGGACAGGGGGCCAGAGACCCAGTACTTC. It encodes CASRDRGPETQYF.

This clonotype was seen repeatedly, ten times or more. This rearrangement joins TRBV10-3 to TRBJ2-7, with TRBD2 matching 10 bases. Unmatched junction bases numbered 10, after V lost 7 bases and J lost 1 base. Germline V gives CDR1 ENHRY, CDR2 SYGVKD. This CDR3 contains 16 residues. The CDR3 spells CAIMGASGSASYEQYF. In nucleotides, the CDR3 is TGTGCCATCATGGGAGCTAGCGGGAGTGCATCCTACGAGCAGTACTTC.

This clonotype came up many times. The chain links TRBV5-1 to TRBJ2-5; 8 nucleotides align to TRBD2. The junction had 6 bases not matched to a gene; V was cut back by 4 bases and J by 1 base. The CDR3 consists of 15 residues. Germline CDR1 SGHRS, CDR2 YFSETQ. CDR3 sequence (DNA): TGCGCCAGCAGCGCTGGCGGGGGGCTCCAAGAGACCCAGTACTTC. As protein: CASSAGGGLQETQYF.

The sample holds a few counts of this clonotype. The gene calls are TRBV6-2 or TRBV6-3 and TRBJ1-1, with D perhaps TRBD1 (6 bases). This CDR3 is built from 14 residues. The germline gives CDR1 MNHEY, CDR2 SVGEGT. V shed 6 bases and J shed 4 bases, with 15 bases lying between them. CDR3 residues: CASSPPRGGTEAFF. The CDR3 DNA follows: TGTGCCAGCAGCCCTCCAAGGGGGGGCACTGAAGCTTTCTTT.

This clonotype was seen at least ten times. The rearrangement uses TRBV4-3 and TRBJ2-1; D gene uncertain. Germline CDR1 LGHNA, CDR2 YSLEER. Trimming shortened V by 1 base and J by 9 bases, and 13 bases separated the two germline ends. CDR3 length: 14 residues. CDR3 nucleotides: TGCGCCAGCAGCCAAGGGAGAGCTTTGAGTGAGCAGTTCTTC. The encoded protein is CASSQGRALSEQFF.

This clonotype was counted at least ten times. V and J are TRBV5-1 and TRBJ1-1, with D perhaps matching TRBD1 (5 bases). CDR1 is SGHRS, CDR2 YFSETQ, per germline. V was shortened by 2 bases and J by 0 bases, with 8 bases between the two germline ends. CDR3 size: 14 residues. The CDR3 coding sequence is TGCGCCAGCAGCTTAACAGGTATGAACACTGAAGCTTTCTTT. It translates to CASSLTGMNTEAFF.

This clonotype has at least ten counts. The CDR3 loop is CASSQVITGELFF. Written as DNA, the CDR3 is TGTGCCAGCAGCCAGGTCATAACCGGGGAGCTGTTTTTT. The gene calls are TRBV3-1 and TRBJ2-2; no clear D. Germline assignment: CDR1 LGHDT and CDR2 YNNKEL (reference sequence). This CDR3 is built from 13 residues. The ends were cut back, 3 bases at V and 5 bases at J, with 7 bases in the middle.

This clonotype was detected ten times or more. This chain joins TRBV5-6 and TRBJ1-5; TRBD1 agrees at 7 bases. In germline, CDR1 is SGHDT, CDR2 YYEEEE. The CDR3 runs 14 residues. The V and J ends lost 2 bases and 6 bases, in that order; junction bases with no gene match: 5. CDR3 nucleotide sequence: TGTGCCAGCAGCTTTAACAGGGGCGTTCAGCCCCAGCATTTT. It encodes CASSFNRGVQPQHF.

This CDR3 reads CASNLGQGAFNNEQFF. The CDR3 DNA reads TGCGCCAGCAACCTAGGACAGGGGGCCTTCAACAATGAGCAGTTCTTC. This chain links TRBV4-3 with TRBJ2-1, with 11 bases identical to TRBD1. CDR1 and CDR2 from the germline V gene are LGHNA and YSLEER. The ends lost 7 bases at V and 5 bases at J; junction bases unmatched: 10. The CDR3 is 16 amino acids.

This clonotype was found many times. The chain joins TRBV3-1 to TRBJ1-2; D not certain. Looked up from germline, CDR1 is LGHDT and CDR2 is YNNKEL (reference sequence). The CDR3 consists of 18 residues. V gave up 0 bases and J gave up 8 bases, with 25 bases separating them. Written as DNA, the CDR3 is TGTGCCAGCAGCCAAGACATTATCTCTGGTTCAAACCCTAGGGGCTACACCTTC. This translates into CASSQDIISGSNPRGYTF.

This clonotype appeared many times. V usage is TRBV20-1 and J usage is TRBJ2-7; D might be TRBD2 (5 bases). The CDR3 spans 15 residues. The V and J ends lost 1 base and 6 bases respectively, with 19 bases between them. Germline-derived CDR1 and CDR2 are DFQATT and SNEGSKA (reference sequence). The CDR3 DNA follows: TGCAGTGCTAGAGCCCCGGCCGGACCTGGAGGCGAGCAGTACTTC. It yields the protein CSARAPAGPGGEQYF.

This chain connects TRBV20-1 to TRBJ2-7; 7 bases match TRBD2. Germline assignment: CDR1 DFQATT and CDR2 SNEGSKA (reference sequence). This CDR3 is built from 15 residues. V dropped 1 base and J dropped 5; count of bases not matched to a gene: 11. CDR3 DNA: TGCAGTGCTAGAGGACGGCGGGGGATAGAGAACGAGCAGTACTTC. Translating gives CSARGRRGIENEQYF.

This clonotype was recorded at least ten times. The genes are TRBV6-5 and TRBJ1-2; D is ambiguous. With 8 bases removed from V and 4 bases from J, the gap between germline ends came to 11 bases. Germline V lookup: CDR1 MNHEY, CDR2 SVGAGI. The length of the CDR3 is 12 residues. The CDR3 sequence: CASSRSLYGYTF. CDR3 nucleotides: TGTGCCAGCTCCAGGTCTCTCTATGGCTACACCTTC.

This clonotype has only a few counts. This rearrangement joins TRBV9 to TRBJ2-1, with D tentatively TRBD2 (6 bases). Germline-derived CDR1 and CDR2 are SGDLS and YYNGEE. V was clipped by 3 bases and J by 0 bases, with 10 bases between them. CDR3 size: 15 residues. DNA of the CDR3: TGTGCCAGCAGCGCCGCGGGGAGCTCCTACAATGAGCAGTTCTTC. This codes for CASSAAGSSYNEQFF.

This clonotype was counted many times. J is TRBJ2-1 and V is TRBV20-1, with TRBD2 matching 12 bases. The germline V gene encodes CDR1 DFQATT and CDR2 SNEGSKA (reference sequence). J gave up 8 bases and V 0 bases, and 8 bases lay outside the gene matches. The CDR3 covers 16 residues. The CDR3 protein is CSARDRLAGALDEQFF. The CDR3 DNA reads as TGCAGTGCTAGAGATCGACTAGCGGGAGCTCTCGATGAGCAGTTCTTC.

This clonotype has only a few counts. J is TRBJ1-6 and V is TRBV7-2; possibly TRBD1 for D (6 bases). Per the germline V gene, CDR1 is SGHTA and CDR2 is FQGNSA. The CDR3 has 15 amino acids. Between the trimmed V and J ends, which lost 5 bases and 2 bases, there was a span of 10 bases. The CDR3, as DNA: TGTGCCAGCAGCGCTGGGGGCACCTATAATTCACCCCTCCACTTT. This translates into CASSAGGTYNSPLHF.

This clonotype occurred a few times. The V and J genes are TRBV20-1 and TRBJ2-3; D remains ambiguous. The germline V gene encodes CDR1 DFQATT and CDR2 SNEGSKA (reference sequence). V lost 5 bases and J lost 0, with 18 bases in between. The CDR3 runs to 16 residues. The CDR3 sequence: CSAPSMRAASTDTQYF. The CDR3 DNA is TGCAGTGCTCCATCCATGCGCGCAGCTAGCACAGATACGCAGTATTTT.

This clonotype was seen ten or more times. The chain uses TRBV5-1 and TRBJ2-5; unclear D gene. Germline loops: CDR1 SGHRS, CDR2 YFSETQ. This CDR3 spans 12 amino acids. V was cut by 4 bases and J by 2 bases, with 6 bases left in between. The CDR3 reads CASSRTQETQYF. The CDR3 DNA is TGCGCCAGCAGCCGCACTCAAGAGACCCAGTACTTC.

The V gene is TRBV19, the J gene TRBJ1-2, with TRBD1 matching over 7 bases. The CDR3 has 16 amino acids. The trim removed 7 bases at V and 4 bases at J, leaving 15 bases unmatched. Germline V lookup: CDR1 LNHDA, CDR2 SQIVND (reference sequence). The DNA for the CDR3 is TGTGCCAGTACGACAGGGACTAGGTCGACTTCCTATGGCTACACCTTC. It is translated as CASTTGTRSTSYGYTF.

This clonotype was recorded many times. The chain recombines TRBV5-6 with TRBJ2-5; 7 bases match TRBD2. V lost 0 bases to trimming and J lost 1 base; unmatched junction nucleotides: 6. The CDR3 length is 16 residues. Per the germline V gene, CDR1 is SGHDT and CDR2 is YYEEEE. The CDR3, as DNA: TGTGCCAGCAGCTTGGTCCGGCTAGCGGTCCAAGAGACCCAGTACTTC. Its protein is CASSLVRLAVQETQYF.

This clonotype was seen only a few times. The chain uses TRBV20-1 and TRBJ2-1; D might be TRBD2 (6 bases). This CDR3 region has 16 residues. Germline CDR1 is DFQATT and CDR2 is SNEGSKA (reference sequence). The V gene lost 1 base and the J gene lost 0 bases, with 13 bases spanning the gap. The CDR3 DNA follows: TGCAGTGCTAGAGGGGGGGACCCGAGCTCCTACAATGAGCAGTTCTTC. Translating it yields CSARGGDPSSYNEQFF.

This clonotype was seen many times. The chain uses TRBV20-1 and TRBJ2-5; no firm D call. Trimming stripped 1 base from V and 1 base from J, with 7 bases between. CDR1 and CDR2 (germline): DFQATT, SNEGSKA (reference sequence). The CDR3 runs 13 residues. The CDR3 DNA reads TGCAGTGCTAGAGGTTGGGTCCAAGAGACCCAGTACTTC. This gives the protein CSARGWVQETQYF.

Regarding this clonotype: A much larger clone differs by one base, so this may be a read error. This chain uses TRBV7-9 with TRBJ2-1, with D possibly TRBD2 on 5 matching bases. Deletions cut 5 bases from V and 12 bases from J, with 14 bases between. CDR3 size: 12 residues. CDR1 and CDR2 from the germline V gene are SEHNR and FQNEAQ (reference sequence). The CDR3 loop is CASSTSGDGQFF. The DNA of the CDR3 is TGTGCCAGCAGCACTAGTGGCGATGGGCAGTTCTTC.

This clonotype was recorded at least ten times. The J gene is TRBJ1-1, the V gene TRBV3-1; D call uncertain. V was trimmed by 7 bases and J by 2 bases, leaving 14 bases between them. The germline V gene encodes CDR1 LGHDT and CDR2 YNNKEL (reference sequence). CDR3 length equals 14 residues. The CDR3 region is CASTRGGRNTEAFF. CDR3 nucleotides: TGTGCCAGCACCCGGGGAGGGAGAAACACTGAAGCTTTCTTT.